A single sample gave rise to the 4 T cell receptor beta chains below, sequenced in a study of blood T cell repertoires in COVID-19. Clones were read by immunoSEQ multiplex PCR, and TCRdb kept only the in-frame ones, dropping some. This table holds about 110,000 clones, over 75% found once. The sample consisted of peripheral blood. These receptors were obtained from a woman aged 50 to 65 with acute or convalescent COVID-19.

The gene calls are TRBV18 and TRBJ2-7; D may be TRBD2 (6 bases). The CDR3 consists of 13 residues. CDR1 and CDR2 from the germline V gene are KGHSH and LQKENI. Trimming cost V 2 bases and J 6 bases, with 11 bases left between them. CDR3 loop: CASSPEMRGEQYF. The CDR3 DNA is TGTGCCAGCTCACCAGAAATGCGGGGCGAGCAGTACTTC.

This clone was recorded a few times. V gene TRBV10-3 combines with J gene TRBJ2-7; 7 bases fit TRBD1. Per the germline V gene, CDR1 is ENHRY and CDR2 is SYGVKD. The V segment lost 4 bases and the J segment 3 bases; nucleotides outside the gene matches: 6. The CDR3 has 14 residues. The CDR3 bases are TGTGCCATCAGTGGTGACAGGGCAGGCTACGAGCAGTACTTC. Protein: CAISGDRAGYEQYF.

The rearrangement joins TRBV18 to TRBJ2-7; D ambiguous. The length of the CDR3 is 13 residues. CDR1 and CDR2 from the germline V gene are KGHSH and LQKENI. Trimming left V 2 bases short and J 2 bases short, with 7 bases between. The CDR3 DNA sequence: TGTGCCAGCTCACCAGACGGAGCCTACGAGCAGTACTTC. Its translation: CASSPDGAYEQYF.

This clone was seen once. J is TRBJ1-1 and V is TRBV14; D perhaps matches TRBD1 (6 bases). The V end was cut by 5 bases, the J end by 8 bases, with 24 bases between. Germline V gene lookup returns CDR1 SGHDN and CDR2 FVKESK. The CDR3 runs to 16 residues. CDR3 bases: TGTGCCAGCAGCTCAAACCCGACAGGATTGGGAATAGAAGCTTTCTTT. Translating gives CASSSNPTGLGIEAFF.